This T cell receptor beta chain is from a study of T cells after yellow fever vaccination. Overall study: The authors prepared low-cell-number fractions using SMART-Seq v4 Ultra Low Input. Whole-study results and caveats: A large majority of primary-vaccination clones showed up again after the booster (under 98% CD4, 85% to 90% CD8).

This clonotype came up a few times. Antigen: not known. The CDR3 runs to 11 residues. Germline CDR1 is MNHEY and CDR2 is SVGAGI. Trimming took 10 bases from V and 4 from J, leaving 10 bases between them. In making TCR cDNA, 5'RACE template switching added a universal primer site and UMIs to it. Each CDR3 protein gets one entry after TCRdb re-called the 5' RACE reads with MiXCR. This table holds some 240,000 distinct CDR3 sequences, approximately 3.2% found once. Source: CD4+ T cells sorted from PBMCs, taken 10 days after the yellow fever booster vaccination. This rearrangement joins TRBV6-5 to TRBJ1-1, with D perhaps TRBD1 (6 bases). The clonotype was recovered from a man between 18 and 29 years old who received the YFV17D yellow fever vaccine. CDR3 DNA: TGTGCCACTTGGGGGGCCACTGAAGCTTTCTTT. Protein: CATWGATEAFF.